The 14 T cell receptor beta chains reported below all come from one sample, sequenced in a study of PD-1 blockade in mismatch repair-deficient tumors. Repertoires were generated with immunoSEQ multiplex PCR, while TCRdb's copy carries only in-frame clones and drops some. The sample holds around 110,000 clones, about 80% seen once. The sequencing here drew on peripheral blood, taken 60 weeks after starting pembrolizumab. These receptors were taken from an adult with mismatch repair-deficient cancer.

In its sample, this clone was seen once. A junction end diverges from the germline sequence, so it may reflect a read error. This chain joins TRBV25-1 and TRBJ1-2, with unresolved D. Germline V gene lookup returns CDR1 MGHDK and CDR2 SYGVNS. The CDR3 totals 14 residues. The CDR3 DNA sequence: TGTGCCAGCGGTGAGATGTGGACTGTCAACGGCTACACCTTC. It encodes CASGEMWTVNGYTF.

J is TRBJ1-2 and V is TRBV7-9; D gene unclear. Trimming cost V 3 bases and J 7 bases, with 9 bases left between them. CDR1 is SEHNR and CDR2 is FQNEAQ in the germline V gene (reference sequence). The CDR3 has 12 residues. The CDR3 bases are TGTGCCAGCAGCTTGGATGCAATTGGCTACACCTTC. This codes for CASSLDAIGYTF.

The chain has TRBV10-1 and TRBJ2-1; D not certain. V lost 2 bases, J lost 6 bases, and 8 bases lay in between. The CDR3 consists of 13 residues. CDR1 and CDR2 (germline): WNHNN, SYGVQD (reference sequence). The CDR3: CASSERVSNEQFF. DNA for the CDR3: TGCGCCAGCAGTGAGAGAGTCAGCAATGAGCAGTTCTTC.

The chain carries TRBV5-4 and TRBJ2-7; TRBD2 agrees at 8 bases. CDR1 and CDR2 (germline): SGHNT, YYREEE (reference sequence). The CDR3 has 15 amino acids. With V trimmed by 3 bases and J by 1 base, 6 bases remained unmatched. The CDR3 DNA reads TGTGCCAGCAGCTCCCTTGGCGGGAGGTCCTACGAGCAGTACTTC. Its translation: CASSSLGGRSYEQYF. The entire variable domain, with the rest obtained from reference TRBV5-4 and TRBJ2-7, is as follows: ETGVTQSPTHLIKTRGQQVTLRCSSQSGHNTVSWYQQALGQGPQFIFQYYREEENGRGNFPPRFSGLQFPNYSSELNVNALELDDSALYLCASSSLGGRSYEQYFGPGTRLTVT.

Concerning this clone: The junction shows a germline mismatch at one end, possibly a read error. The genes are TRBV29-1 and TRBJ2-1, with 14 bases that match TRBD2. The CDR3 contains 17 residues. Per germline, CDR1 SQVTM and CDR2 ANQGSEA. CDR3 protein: CGVAGLAGGSAYNEQFF. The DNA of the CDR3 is TGCGGCGTGGCCGGACTAGCGGGAGGATCCGCCTACAATGAGCAGTTCTTC.

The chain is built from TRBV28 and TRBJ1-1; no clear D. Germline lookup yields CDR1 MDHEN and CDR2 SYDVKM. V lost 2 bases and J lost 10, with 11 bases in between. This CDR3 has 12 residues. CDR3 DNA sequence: TGTGCCAGCAGTTTAGGAGGTCTTTTAGCTTTCTTT. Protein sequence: CASSLGGLLAFF. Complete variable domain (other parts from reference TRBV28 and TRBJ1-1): DVKVTQSSRYLVKRTGEKVFLECVQDMDHENMFWYRQDPGLGLRLIYFSYDVKMKEKGDIPEGYSVSREKKERFSLILESASTNQTSMYLCASSLGGLLAFFGQGTRLTVV.

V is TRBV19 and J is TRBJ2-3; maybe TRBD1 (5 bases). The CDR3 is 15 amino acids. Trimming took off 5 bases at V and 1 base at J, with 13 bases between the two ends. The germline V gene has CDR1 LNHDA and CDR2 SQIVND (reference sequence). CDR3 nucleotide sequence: TGTGCCAGTAGTCCAGGGATTACGGGCACAGATACGCAGTATTTT. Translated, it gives CASSPGITGTDTQYF.

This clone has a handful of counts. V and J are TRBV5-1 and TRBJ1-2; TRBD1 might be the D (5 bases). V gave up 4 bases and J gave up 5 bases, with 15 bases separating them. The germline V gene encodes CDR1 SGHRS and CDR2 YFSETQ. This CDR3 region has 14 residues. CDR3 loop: CASSGGGAGYGYTF. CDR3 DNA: TGCGCCAGCAGCGGAGGCGGGGCAGGTTATGGCTACACCTTC.

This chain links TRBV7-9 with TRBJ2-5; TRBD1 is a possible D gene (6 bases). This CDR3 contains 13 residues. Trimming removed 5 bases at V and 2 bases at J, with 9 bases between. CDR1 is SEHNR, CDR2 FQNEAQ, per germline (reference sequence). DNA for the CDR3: TGTGCCAGCAGCAAGGGGGTTCAAGAGACCCAGTACTTC. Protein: CASSKGVQETQYF.

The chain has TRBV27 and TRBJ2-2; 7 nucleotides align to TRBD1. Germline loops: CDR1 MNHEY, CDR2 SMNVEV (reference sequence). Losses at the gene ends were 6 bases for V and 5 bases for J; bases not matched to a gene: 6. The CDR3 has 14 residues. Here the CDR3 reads CASRPGQVTGELFF. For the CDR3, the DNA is TGTGCCAGCAGACCAGGACAGGTAACCGGGGAGCTGTTTTTT.

The CDR3 nucleotides read TGTGCCAGCAGCCCTGGGACAGCACCTCAAGAGACCCAGTACTTC. This encodes CASSPGTAPQETQYF. The J gene is TRBJ2-5, the V gene TRBV7-3; 7 nucleotides agree with TRBD1. The length of the CDR3 is 15 residues. Losses at the gene ends were 5 bases for V and 2 bases for J; bases not matched to a gene: 8. CDR1 and CDR2 (germline): SGHTA, FQGTGA.

CDR3 coding DNA: TGTGCCAGCAGCTCTAACGCGGGTCCGAACACTGAAGCTTTCTTT. Its translation is CASSSNAGPNTEAFF. The V and J genes are TRBV6-5 and TRBJ1-1; D is unclear. Trimming shortened V by 6 bases and J by 1 base, and 15 bases separated the two germline ends. The CDR3 has 15 residues. Germline V gives CDR1 MNHEY, CDR2 SVGAGI.

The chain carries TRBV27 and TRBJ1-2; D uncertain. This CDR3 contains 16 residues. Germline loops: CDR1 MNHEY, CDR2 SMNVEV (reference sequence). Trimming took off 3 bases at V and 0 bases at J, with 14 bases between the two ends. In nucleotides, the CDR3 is TGTGCCAGCAGTTTTCTTTCGGGGTCCGCTAACTATGGCTACACCTTC. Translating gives CASSFLSGSANYGYTF.

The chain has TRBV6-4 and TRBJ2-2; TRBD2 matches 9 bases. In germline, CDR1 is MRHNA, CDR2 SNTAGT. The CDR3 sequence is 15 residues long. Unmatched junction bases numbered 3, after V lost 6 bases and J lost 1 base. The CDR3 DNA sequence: TGTGCCAGCAGAACACTAGCGGGGAACACCGGGGAGCTGTTTTTT. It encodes CASRTLAGNTGELFF.